A single sample is the source of the 6 T cell receptor beta chains below, sequenced in a study of blood T cell repertoires in COVID-19. Assay: immunoSEQ multiplex PCR; the TCRdb copy retains only in-frame clones and omits some. The sample lists 300,000 or so clones, 80% to 90% occurring once. Sequenced material: peripheral blood. Every receptor here comes from a woman in her forties or fifties with acute or convalescent COVID-19.

As DNA, the CDR3 is TGTGCCAGCAGCGCAGCGGACTTCAGTTTCAATCAGCCCCAGCATTTT. This translates into CASSAADFSFNQPQHF. The J gene is TRBJ1-5, the V gene TRBV9, with D uncertain. Germline V gene sequence: CDR1 SGDLS, CDR2 YYNGEE. The V gene lost 3 bases and the J gene lost 3 bases, with 16 bases spanning the gap. This CDR3 has 16 amino acids.

The chain is built from TRBV7-3 and TRBJ1-1; TRBD1 aligns across 9 bases. CDR3 length equals 15 residues. Per the germline V gene, CDR1 is SGHTA and CDR2 is FQGTGA. J was trimmed by 4 bases and V by 5 bases; bases with no gene match: 8. The CDR3 sequence is CASSPLQGASTEAFF. The CDR3 nucleotides are TGTGCCAGCAGCCCGTTACAGGGGGCGTCCACTGAAGCTTTCTTT.

The chain recombines TRBV5-1 with TRBJ1-1; D gene uncertain. Germline V gene sequence: CDR1 SGHRS, CDR2 YFSETQ. CDR3 size: 14 residues. Trimming stripped 1 base from V and 1 base from J, with 8 bases between. The CDR3: CASSLTNTNTEAFF. The CDR3 bases are TGCGCCAGCAGCTTGACAAACACGAACACTGAAGCTTTCTTT.

This rearrangement joins TRBV28 to TRBJ2-3, with TRBD2 matching 10 bases. Per germline, CDR1 MDHEN and CDR2 SYDVKM. V dropped 6 bases and J dropped 6; count of bases not matched to a gene: 9. The CDR3 sequence is 15 residues long. CDR3 bases: TGTGCCAGCAGCCGGTTAGCGGGGGGAGCTGATACGCAGTATTTT. Residues: CASSRLAGGADTQYF.

V usage is TRBV11-2 and J usage is TRBJ1-2; D remains unclear. Germline V gene lookup returns CDR1 SGHAT and CDR2 FQNNGV. The CDR3 length is 13 residues. The V and J ends lost 3 bases and 0 bases respectively, with 5 bases between them. The CDR3 coding sequence is TGTGCCAGCAGCTTCAGTACTAACTATGGCTACACCTTC. Protein: CASSFSTNYGYTF.

This rearrangement joins TRBV3-1 (or the pseudogene TRBV3-2) to TRBJ1-3; TRBD1 is a possible D gene (6 bases). The CDR3 has 18 residues. Trimming cost V 0 bases and J 0 bases, with 15 bases left between them. Looked up from germline, CDR1 is LGHDT and CDR2 is YNNKEL (reference sequence). The CDR3 nucleotides read TGTGCCAGCAGCCAAGATACAGGGAGCCTTTCCTCTGGAAACACCATATATTTT. The encoded protein is CASSQDTGSLSSGNTIYF.